These T cell receptor beta chains were read from a single sample in a study of blood T cell repertoires in COVID-19. Assay: immunoSEQ multiplex PCR; the TCRdb copy retains only in-frame clones and omits some. The sample has approximately 100,000 clones, over 80% seen once. The sample comprised peripheral blood. The receptors come from a man aged 50 to 59 with acute or convalescent COVID-19. Both conserved end residues are part of each CDR3. The D gene is left open where the match is weak. Clone size is not always given. Where it is, it says once, few, many or a class for expanded clones.

d_call: NA; v_call: TRBV6-5; clone_size: once; j_call: TRBJ1-3; cdr3_aa: CASSFSQSSSGNTIYF; cdr3_nt: TGTGCCAGCAGTTTCTCACAGTCTTCCTCTGGAAACACCATATATTTT
d_call: TRBD1; v_call: TRBV5-6; clone_size: NA; j_call: TRBJ1-1; cdr3_aa: CASSLDRGRSEAFF; cdr3_nt: TGTGCCAGCAGCCTGGACAGGGGGCGGTCGGAAGCTTTCTTT
d_call: TRBD1; v_call: TRBV18; clone_size: NA; j_call: TRBJ1-6; cdr3_aa: CASSSSTGGESPLHF; cdr3_nt: TGTGCCAGCTCATCTTCGACAGGGGGCGAGTCACCCCTCCACTTT
d_call: NA; v_call: TRBV7-8; clone_size: once; j_call: TRBJ1-3; cdr3_aa: CASSLGIQGLSGNTIYF; cdr3_nt: TGTGCCAGCAGCTTAGGAATCCAGGGGCTCTCTGGAAACACCATATATTTT
d_call: TRBD1; v_call: TRBV9; clone_size: many; j_call: TRBJ1-3; cdr3_aa: CASSVGGTGVNTIYF; cdr3_nt: TGTGCCAGCAGCGTAGGGGGGACAGGGGTCAACACCATATATTTT
d_call: NA; v_call: TRBV5-6; clone_size: NA; j_call: TRBJ1-1; cdr3_aa: CASSLNLNTEAFF; cdr3_nt: TGTGCCAGCAGCCTGAACTTGAACACTGAAGCTTTCTTT
d_call: NA; v_call: TRBV3-1/TRBV3-2; clone_size: NA; j_call: TRBJ2-2; cdr3_aa: CASSRVAGELFF; cdr3_nt: TGTGCCAGCAGCCGAGTAGCTGGGGAGCTGTTTTTT
d_call: NA; v_call: TRBV15; clone_size: NA; j_call: TRBJ1-3; cdr3_aa: CATSMRLDVGDTIYF; cdr3_nt: TGTGCCACCAGCATGAGACTAGATGTTGGGGACACCATATATTTT
d_call: NA; v_call: TRBV27; clone_size: NA; j_call: TRBJ1-5; cdr3_aa: CASSGTPTGLSNQPQHF; cdr3_nt: TGTGCCAGCAGTGGTACCCCAACAGGCCTAAGCAATCAGCCCCAGCATTTT
d_call: NA; v_call: TRBV28; clone_size: NA; j_call: TRBJ1-1; cdr3_aa: CASSPLLTQMGTEAFF; cdr3_nt: TGTGCCAGCAGTCCCCTCCTGACTCAAATGGGCACTGAAGCTTTCTTT
d_call: TRBD1; v_call: TRBV28; clone_size: NA; j_call: TRBJ1-2; cdr3_aa: CASSLTPQTGRHGYTF; cdr3_nt: TGTGCCAGCAGTTTAACCCCTCAGACAGGGAGACATGGCTACACCTTC
d_call: NA; v_call: TRBV27; clone_size: NA; j_call: TRBJ2-1; cdr3_aa: CASSPPRGVWSYNEQFF; cdr3_nt: TGTGCCAGCAGTCCTCCCAGGGGGGTATGGTCCTACAATGAGCAGTTCTTC
d_call: TRBD1; v_call: TRBV27; clone_size: NA; j_call: TRBJ1-2; cdr3_aa: CASSSPGQGHYGYTF; cdr3_nt: TGTGCCAGCAGTTCTCCGGGACAGGGGCACTATGGCTACACCTTC
d_call: NA; v_call: TRBV6-6; clone_size: NA; j_call: TRBJ2-2; cdr3_aa: CASIHTRTDNTGELFF; cdr3_nt: TGTGCCAGCATTCACACCAGGACAGACAACACCGGGGAGCTGTTTTTT
d_call: NA; v_call: TRBV7-2; clone_size: NA; j_call: TRBJ1-6; cdr3_aa: CASAQGSSYNSPLHF; cdr3_nt: TGTGCCAGCGCGCAGGGAAGCTCCTATAATTCACCCCTCCACTTT
d_call: NA; v_call: TRBV14; clone_size: NA; j_call: TRBJ2-5; cdr3_aa: CASSQAHGAPWQETQYF; cdr3_nt: TGTGCCAGCAGCCAAGCGCATGGGGCCCCCTGGCAAGAGACCCAGTACTTC
d_call: NA; v_call: TRBV10-3; clone_size: NA; j_call: TRBJ1-6; cdr3_aa: CAISESIDRGDSPLHF; cdr3_nt: TGTGCCATCAGTGAGTCCATCGACAGAGGTGATTCACCCCTCCACTTT
d_call: TRBD2; v_call: TRBV12-3/TRBV12-4; clone_size: NA; j_call: TRBJ2-3; cdr3_aa: CASKRGVDTQYF; cdr3_nt: TGTGCCAGCAAACGGGGGGTAGATACGCAGTATTTT
d_call: NA; v_call: TRBV2; clone_size: NA; j_call: TRBJ1-1; cdr3_aa: CASSEPRVAGEAFF; cdr3_nt: TGTGCCAGCAGCGAACCCAGGGTTGCTGGTGAAGCTTTCTTT
d_call: TRBD2; v_call: TRBV18; clone_size: NA; j_call: TRBJ2-5; cdr3_aa: CASSPPGLAKETQYF; cdr3_nt: TGTGCCAGCTCACCACCGGGACTAGCGAAAGAGACCCAGTACTTC
d_call: NA; v_call: TRBV5-6; clone_size: NA; j_call: TRBJ1-6; cdr3_aa: CASSFRGGTRSPLHF; cdr3_nt: TGTGCCAGCAGCTTCCGGGGGGGGACGAGGTCACCCCTCCACTTT
d_call: NA; v_call: TRBV2; clone_size: NA; j_call: TRBJ1-6; cdr3_aa: CASYIQESSYNSPLHF; cdr3_nt: TGTGCCAGCTATATACAGGAAAGCTCCTATAATTCACCCCTCCACTTT
d_call: TRBD2; v_call: TRBV3-1/TRBV3-2; clone_size: NA; j_call: TRBJ2-3; cdr3_aa: CASSQVRGSTDTQYF; cdr3_nt: TGTGCCAGCAGCCAAGTGCGGGGGAGCACAGATACGCAGTATTTT
d_call: TRBD1; v_call: TRBV3-1/TRBV3-2; clone_size: NA; j_call: TRBJ1-2; cdr3_aa: CASSPTLTGFGFGYTF; cdr3_nt: TGTGCCAGCAGCCCCACGTTGACAGGGTTTGGATTCGGCTACACCTTC
d_call: NA; v_call: TRBV19; clone_size: NA; j_call: TRBJ1-6; cdr3_aa: CASSKQRAENSPLHF; cdr3_nt: TGTGCCAGTAGTAAACAGAGGGCAGAGAATTCACCCCTCCACTTT
d_call: NA; v_call: TRBV6-5; clone_size: NA; j_call: TRBJ1-2; cdr3_aa: CASSSQGYGYTF; cdr3_nt: TGTGCCAGCAGTTCCCAGGGATATGGCTACACCTTC
d_call: NA; v_call: TRBV3-1/TRBV3-2; clone_size: NA; j_call: TRBJ2-1; cdr3_aa: CASSRGSYNEQFF; cdr3_nt: TGTGCCAGCAGCCGCGGTAGTTACAATGAGCAGTTCTTC
d_call: NA; v_call: TRBV19; clone_size: NA; j_call: TRBJ1-5; cdr3_aa: CASTPLAPINNQPQHF; cdr3_nt: TGTGCCAGTACCCCTTTAGCACCAATAAACAATCAGCCCCAGCATTTT
d_call: TRBD1; v_call: TRBV18; clone_size: NA; j_call: TRBJ2-2; cdr3_aa: CASSRRQGDTGELFF; cdr3_nt: TGTGCCAGCTCACGAAGACAGGGGGACACCGGGGAGCTGTTTTTT
d_call: NA; v_call: TRBV5-1; clone_size: NA; j_call: TRBJ1-2; cdr3_aa: CASSLEGDYGYTF; cdr3_nt: TGCGCCAGCAGCTTGGAGGGGGACTATGGCTACACCTTC
d_call: TRBD1; v_call: TRBV7-3; clone_size: NA; j_call: TRBJ2-7; cdr3_aa: CASSFNHRQGKYF; cdr3_nt: TGTGCCAGCAGCTTTAACCACCGACAGGGGAAGTACTTC
d_call: TRBD1; v_call: TRBV2; clone_size: once; j_call: TRBJ2-2; cdr3_aa: CASSLQGIPAGELFF; cdr3_nt: TGTGCCAGCAGCCTACAGGGGATCCCCGCCGGGGAGCTGTTTTTT
d_call: NA; v_call: TRBV28; clone_size: NA; j_call: TRBJ2-6; cdr3_aa: CASRYRASGANVLTF; cdr3_nt: TGTGCCAGCAGGTACAGGGCCTCTGGGGCCAACGTCCTGACTTTC
d_call: NA; v_call: TRBV2; clone_size: NA; j_call: TRBJ1-2; cdr3_aa: CASSEVAGFLYGYTF; cdr3_nt: TGTGCCAGCAGTGAAGTGGCAGGTTTCCTTTATGGCTACACCTTC
d_call: TRBD2; v_call: TRBV6-2/TRBV6-3; clone_size: NA; j_call: TRBJ2-7; cdr3_aa: CASSSALSGGPSYEQYF; cdr3_nt: TGTGCCAGCAGTTCCGCCCTTAGCGGGGGACCCTCCTACGAGCAGTACTTC
d_call: NA; v_call: TRBV27; clone_size: NA; j_call: TRBJ1-2; cdr3_aa: CASSLAGGLGGYTF; cdr3_nt: TGTGCCAGCAGTCTGGCGGGCGGTTTGGGCGGCTACACCTTC
d_call: TRBD1; v_call: TRBV10-1; clone_size: NA; j_call: TRBJ1-1; cdr3_aa: CASSEDRGMNTEAFF; cdr3_nt: TGCGCCAGCAGTGAAGACAGGGGTATGAACACTGAAGCTTTCTTT
d_call: TRBD1; v_call: TRBV2; clone_size: NA; j_call: TRBJ1-5; cdr3_aa: CASSDRVDQPQHF; cdr3_nt: TGTGCCAGCAGCGACAGGGTTGATCAGCCCCAGCATTTT
d_call: NA; v_call: TRBV3-1/TRBV3-2; clone_size: NA; j_call: TRBJ2-5; cdr3_aa: CASSQLQETQYF; cdr3_nt: TGTGCCAGCAGCCAACTCCAAGAGACCCAGTACTTC
d_call: NA; v_call: TRBV2; clone_size: NA; j_call: TRBJ2-3; cdr3_aa: CASSDSTQYF; cdr3_nt: TGTGCCAGCAGTGACTCTACGCAGTATTTT
d_call: NA; v_call: TRBV6-2/TRBV6-3; clone_size: many; j_call: TRBJ1-5; cdr3_aa: CASSGWQSNQPQHF; cdr3_nt: TGTGCCAGCAGTGGTTGGCAAAGCAATCAGCCCCAGCATTTT
d_call: NA; v_call: TRBV7-2; clone_size: NA; j_call: TRBJ2-2; cdr3_aa: CASSLRRPMNTGELFF; cdr3_nt: TGTGCCAGCAGCTTAAGGCGGCCGATGAACACCGGGGAGCTGTTTTTT
d_call: NA; v_call: TRBV12-3/TRBV12-4; clone_size: NA; j_call: TRBJ1-1; cdr3_aa: CASSPYKNTEAFF; cdr3_nt: TGTGCCAGCAGCCCTTATAAGAACACTGAAGCTTTCTTT
d_call: NA; v_call: TRBV7-9; clone_size: NA; j_call: TRBJ2-7; cdr3_aa: CASSPYEQYF; cdr3_nt: TGTGCCAGCAGCCCGTACGAGCAGTACTTC
d_call: NA; v_call: TRBV2; clone_size: NA; j_call: TRBJ2-7; cdr3_aa: CASNGATYEQYF; cdr3_nt: TGTGCCAGCAATGGAGCCACCTACGAGCAGTACTTC
d_call: NA; v_call: TRBV6-1; clone_size: once; j_call: TRBJ2-7; cdr3_aa: CASSEARYEQYF; cdr3_nt: TGTGCCAGCAGTGAAGCCAGGTACGAGCAGTACTTC
d_call: NA; v_call: TRBV5-1; clone_size: NA; j_call: TRBJ1-3; cdr3_aa: CASSLEGHSVGNTIYF; cdr3_nt: TGCGCCAGCAGCTTGGAGGGACACTCTGTAGGAAACACCATATATTTT
d_call: NA; v_call: TRBV2; clone_size: NA; j_call: TRBJ1-2; cdr3_aa: CASSGSDNYGYTF; cdr3_nt: TGTGCCAGCAGTGGGAGCGATAACTATGGCTACACCTTC
d_call: TRBD1; v_call: TRBV28; clone_size: NA; j_call: TRBJ1-1; cdr3_aa: CASSSLFGTVNTEAFF; cdr3_nt: TGTGCCAGCAGTTCGTTGTTTGGGACAGTGAACACTGAAGCTTTCTTT
d_call: TRBD2; v_call: TRBV6-4; clone_size: NA; j_call: TRBJ2-5; cdr3_aa: CASSPGTTHAQETQYF; cdr3_nt: TGTGCCAGCAGTCCCGGGACTACCCACGCCCAAGAGACCCAGTACTTC
d_call: NA; v_call: TRBV4-2; clone_size: NA; j_call: TRBJ2-3; cdr3_aa: CASSPRLLSSTDTQYF; cdr3_nt: TGTGCCAGCAGCCCCCGACTCCTTTCCTCCACAGATACGCAGTATTTT
d_call: TRBD1; v_call: TRBV19; clone_size: NA; j_call: TRBJ1-1; cdr3_aa: CASRTGNTEAFF; cdr3_nt: TGTGCCAGCCGGACAGGGAACACTGAAGCTTTCTTT
d_call: NA; v_call: TRBV5-1; clone_size: NA; j_call: TRBJ1-5; cdr3_aa: CASSEQGGQPQHF; cdr3_nt: TGCGCCAGCAGCGAGCAGGGCGGTCAGCCCCAGCATTTT